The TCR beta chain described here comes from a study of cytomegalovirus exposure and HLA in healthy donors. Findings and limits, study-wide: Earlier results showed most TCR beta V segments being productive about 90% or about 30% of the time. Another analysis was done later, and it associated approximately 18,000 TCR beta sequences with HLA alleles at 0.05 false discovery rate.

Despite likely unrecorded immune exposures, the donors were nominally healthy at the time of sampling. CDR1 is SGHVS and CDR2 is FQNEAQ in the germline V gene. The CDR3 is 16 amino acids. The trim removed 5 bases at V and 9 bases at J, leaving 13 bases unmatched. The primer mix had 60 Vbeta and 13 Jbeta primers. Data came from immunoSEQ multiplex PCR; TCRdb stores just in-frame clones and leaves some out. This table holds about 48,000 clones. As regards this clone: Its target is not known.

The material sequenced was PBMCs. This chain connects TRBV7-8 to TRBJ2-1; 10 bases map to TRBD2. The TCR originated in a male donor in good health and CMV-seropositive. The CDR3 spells CASSRRLASGGSEQFF. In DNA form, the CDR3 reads TGTGCCAGCAGCCGCAGATTGGCTAGCGGGGGTTCTGAGCAGTTCTTC.